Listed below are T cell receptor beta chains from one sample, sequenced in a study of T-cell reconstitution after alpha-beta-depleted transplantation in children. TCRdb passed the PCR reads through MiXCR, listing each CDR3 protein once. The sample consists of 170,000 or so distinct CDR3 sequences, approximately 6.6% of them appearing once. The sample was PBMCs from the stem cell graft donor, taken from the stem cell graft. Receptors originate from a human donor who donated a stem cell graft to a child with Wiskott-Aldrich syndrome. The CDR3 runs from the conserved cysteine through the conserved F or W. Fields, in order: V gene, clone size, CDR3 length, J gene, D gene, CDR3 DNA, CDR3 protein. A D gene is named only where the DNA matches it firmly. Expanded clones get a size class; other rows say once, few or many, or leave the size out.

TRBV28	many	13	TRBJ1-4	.	TGTGCCAGCAGTGGGGGGTTTAGGGAAAAACTGTTTTTT	CASSGGFREKLFF
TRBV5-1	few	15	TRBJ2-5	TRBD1	TGCGCCAGCAGCTTGGGGGACAGGGCCCAAGAGACCCAGTACTTC	CASSLGDRAQETQYF
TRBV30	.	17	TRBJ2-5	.	TGTACCTGGAGTGTTCGGTTGGGGGCTCGGCCACAAGAGACCCAGTACTTC	CTWSVRLGARPQETQYF
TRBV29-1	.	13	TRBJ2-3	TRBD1	TGCAGCGTCGCCGGACAGGGAGCCGATACGCAGTATTTT	CSVAGQGADTQYF
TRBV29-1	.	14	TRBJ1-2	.	TGCAGCGTTGAAGAGGAGTACAGCTACTATGGCTACACCTTC	CSVEEEYSYYGYTF
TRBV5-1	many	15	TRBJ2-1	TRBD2	TGCGCCAGCAGCTCGAGACTAGCGGGAGGCGTGGAGCAGTTCTTC	CASSSRLAGGVEQFF
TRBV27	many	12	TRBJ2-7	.	TGTGCCAGCAGTCCCATCCCGGGGGAGCAGTACTTC	CASSPIPGEQYF
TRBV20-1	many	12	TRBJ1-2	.	TGCAGTGCTAGGAGGGACCATCGGGGCTACACCTTC	CSARRDHRGYTF
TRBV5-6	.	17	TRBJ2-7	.	TGTGCCAGCGGGTCGGGTCCCCAAGCGGGCCCCTCTGGCGAGCAGTACTTC	CASGSGPQAGPSGEQYF
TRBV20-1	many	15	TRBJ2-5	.	TGCAGTGCTAGAGATCCCCGGACTTCGCAAGAGACCCAGTACTTC	CSARDPRTSQETQYF
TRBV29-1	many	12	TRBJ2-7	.	TGCAGCGTTGGAAGGGGCGGTGGCGAGCAGTACTTC	CSVGRGGGEQYF
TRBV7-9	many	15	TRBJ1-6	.	TGTGCCAGCAGCTCTCCGGGATCCCCAGTTTCTCCCCTCCACTTT	CASSSPGSPVSPLHF
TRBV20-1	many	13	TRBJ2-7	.	TGCAGTGCTAGAGGGGACCCCCTGGAGGAGCAGTACTTC	CSARGDPLEEQYF
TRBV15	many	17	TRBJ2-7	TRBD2	TGTGCCACCAGCGGCTACGGTGCTGGGGAGGGAACTTACGAGCAGTACTTC	CATSGYGAGEGTYEQYF
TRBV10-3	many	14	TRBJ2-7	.	TGTGCCATCAGCACCCCTGGGACCAACTACGAGCAGTACTTC	CAISTPGTNYEQYF
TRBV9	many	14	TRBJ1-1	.	TGTGCCAGTACACGGGGGCTCATGAACACTGAAGCTTTCTTT	CASTRGLMNTEAFF
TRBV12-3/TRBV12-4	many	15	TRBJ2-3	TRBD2	TGTGCCAGCAACATCGGCGGGCTAGCGGCCGGTACGCAGTATTTT	CASNIGGLAAGTQYF
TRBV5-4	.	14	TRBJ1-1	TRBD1	TGTGCCAGCAGCGGGGACAGGGGGGGAACTGAAGCTTTCTTT	CASSGDRGGTEAFF
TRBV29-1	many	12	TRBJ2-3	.	TGCAGCGTTCCCTACAACACAGATACGCAGTATTTT	CSVPYNTDTQYF
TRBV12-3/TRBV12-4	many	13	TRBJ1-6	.	TGTGCCAGCAGTTTAAGGGACGGGGCACCCCTCCACTTT	CASSLRDGAPLHF
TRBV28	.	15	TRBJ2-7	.	TGTGCCAGCAGTTCATTCGCGACAGGACACTACGAGCAGTACTTC	CASSSFATGHYEQYF
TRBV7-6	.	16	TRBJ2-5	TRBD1	TGTGCCAGCAGCCGCAATATAGGACAGGGTCGGGAGACCCAGTACTTC	CASSRNIGQGRETQYF
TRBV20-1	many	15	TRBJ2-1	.	TGCAGTGCTAGTGGTCACCGTCCCTCCTACAATGAGCAGTTCTTC	CSASGHRPSYNEQFF
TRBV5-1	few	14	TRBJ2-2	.	TGCGCCAGCAGCCATGGGGGTATTGGACGGGAGCTGTTTTTT	CASSHGGIGRELFF
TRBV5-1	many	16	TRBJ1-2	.	TGCGCCAGCAGCTCGGACCCGGGGAGTGTTGGATATGGCTACACCTTC	CASSSDPGSVGYGYTF
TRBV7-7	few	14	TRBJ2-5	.	TGTGCCAGCAGCGATTTCGGACTGTCGGAGACCCAGTACTTC	CASSDFGLSETQYF
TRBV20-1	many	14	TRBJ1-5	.	TGCAGTGCTACCCCCGGCAGGGCAAGTCAGCCCCAGCATTTT	CSATPGRASQPQHF
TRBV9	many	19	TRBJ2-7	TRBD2	TGTGCCAGCAGCGTAGTCAGGGGGATAGCGGGAGTTCCTCCTTGCGAGCAGTACTTC	CASSVVRGIAGVPPCEQYF
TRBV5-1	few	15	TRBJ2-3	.	TGCGCCAGCAGCTTGTTTGGTTATAGCACAGATACGCAGTATTTT	CASSLFGYSTDTQYF
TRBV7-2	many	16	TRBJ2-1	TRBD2	TGTGCCAGCAGCCTGATTAGCGGGAGCTCCTACAATGAGCAGTTCTTC	CASSLISGSSYNEQFF
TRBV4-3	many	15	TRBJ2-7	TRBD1	TGCGCCAGCAGCCAAGGGTGGACAGGGAGCGACGAGCAGTACTTC	CASSQGWTGSDEQYF
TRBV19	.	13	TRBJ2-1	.	TGTGCCAGTAGTATTATGAGTGCAAATGAGCAGTTCTTC	CASSIMSANEQFF
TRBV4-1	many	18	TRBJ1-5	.	TGCGCCAGCAGCCTTCGGTTGAGGGAAAGAATTGGCAATCAGCCCCAGCATTTT	CASSLRLRERIGNQPQHF
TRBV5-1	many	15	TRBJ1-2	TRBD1	TGCGCCAGCAGCTTGGTAGGGACAGAGAACTATGGCTACACCTTC	CASSLVGTENYGYTF
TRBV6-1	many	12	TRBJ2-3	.	TGTGCCAGCAGTGACAGAGGGGCCCCGCAGTATTTT	CASSDRGAPQYF
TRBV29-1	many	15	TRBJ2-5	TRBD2	TGCAGCGTTGGAATGGTAGCGGGGGGGCAAGAGACCCAGTACTTC	CSVGMVAGGQETQYF
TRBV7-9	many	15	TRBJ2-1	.	TGTGCCAGCAGCTTCCTAGAAAGGGGGACCAATGAGCAGTTCTTC	CASSFLERGTNEQFF
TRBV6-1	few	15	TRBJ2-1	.	TGTGCCAGCAGTCCTCATTACCCGAAGGTCAATGAGCAGTTCTTC	CASSPHYPKVNEQFF
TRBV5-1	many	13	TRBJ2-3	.	TGCGCCAGCAGCTTGGATTATGGAGATACGCAGTATTTT	CASSLDYGDTQYF
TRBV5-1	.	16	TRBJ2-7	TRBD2	TGCGCCAGCAGTTCGGGATCAGCGGGGGTGTCCTACGAGCAGTACTTC	CASSSGSAGVSYEQYF
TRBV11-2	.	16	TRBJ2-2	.	TGTGCCAGCAGCTCACCGGGACGGCAGAACACCGGGGAGCTGTCTTTT	CASSSPGRQNTGELSF
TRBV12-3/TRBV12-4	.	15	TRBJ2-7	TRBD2	TGTGCCAGCAGTTTTGAGGACCGGGGGGGGGTCGAGCAGTACTTC	CASSFEDRGGVEQYF
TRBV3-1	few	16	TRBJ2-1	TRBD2	TGTGCCAGCAGCCTTACCGGGACTAGCGGGAGGGTTGAGCAGTTCTTC	CASSLTGTSGRVEQFF
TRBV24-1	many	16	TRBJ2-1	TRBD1	TGTGCCACCAGTGATTTCACAGGGGGCTCCTACAATGAGCAGTTCTTC	CATSDFTGGSYNEQFF
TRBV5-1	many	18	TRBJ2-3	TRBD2	TGCGCCAGCAGCTTGGTTGGAGCGGGGGCGGTTAGCACAGATACGCAGTATTTT	CASSLVGAGAVSTDTQYF
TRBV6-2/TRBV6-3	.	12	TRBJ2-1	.	TGTGCCAGCAGCCTACTCCACAATGAGCAGTTCTTC	CASSLLHNEQFF
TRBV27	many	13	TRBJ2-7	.	TGTGCCAGCAGTTTCGGGGTCACCTACGAGCAGTACTTC	CASSFGVTYEQYF
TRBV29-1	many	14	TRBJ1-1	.	TGCAGCGTTCACTGGGGCCTCTTTAACACTGAAGCTTTCTTT	CSVHWGLFNTEAFF
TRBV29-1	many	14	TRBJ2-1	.	TGCAGCGTCTGGCCAGGGGAAGGGGACAATGAGCAGTTCTTC	CSVWPGEGDNEQFF
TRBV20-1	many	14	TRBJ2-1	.	TGCAGTGCTCCGGGGGTGAGCTCCTACAATGAGCAGTTCTTC	CSAPGVSSYNEQFF
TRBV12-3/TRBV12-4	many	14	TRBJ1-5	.	TGTGCCAGCAGTTTGGTTGCAGGGCGCCAGCCCCAGCATTTT	CASSLVAGRQPQHF
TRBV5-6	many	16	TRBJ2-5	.	TGTGCCAGCAGCTTGGGTTTAATACCGATCCGGGAGACCCAGTACTTC	CASSLGLIPIRETQYF